These 30 T cell receptor beta chains came from one sample sequenced in a study of identifying expanded T cells in peripheral blood. Only in-frame clones appear in the TCRdb table, and some are missing; sequencing was by immunoSEQ multiplex PCR. The table lists more than 55,000 clones, about 87% of them singletons. Material for sequencing was blood. The receptors shown here come from a person aged 18 to 70 in good health.

V and J are TRBV9 and TRBJ1-1; possible D gene TRBD1, 6 bases. The CDR3 has 16 amino acids. Deletions cut 6 bases from V and 3 bases from J, with 21 bases between. Germline CDR1 reads SGDLS; CDR2 reads YYNGEE. The DNA of the CDR3 is TGTGCCAGCACCTCAGGAGGGGGACCAGGGGACACTGAAGCTTTCTTT. It is translated as CASTSGGGPGDTEAFF.

A note on this clone: Being one base from a much bigger clone, this may be a read error. This rearrangement joins TRBV6-4 to TRBJ2-1, with D perhaps matching TRBD1 (5 bases). V dropped 2 bases and J dropped 0 bases, with 5 bases sitting between them. Germline CDR1 and CDR2: MRHNA and SNTAGT. The CDR3 is made up of 14 amino acids. Written as DNA, the CDR3 is TGTGCCAGCAGTGACGACAGCTCCTACAATGAGCAGTTCTTC. Its protein is CASSDDSSYNEQFF.

This chain uses TRBV4-1 with TRBJ2-2, with D perhaps matching TRBD1 (6 bases). CDR3 length: 17 residues. CDR1 is MGHRA and CDR2 is YSYEKL in the germline V gene. V lost 4 bases and J lost 0, with 15 bases in between. The CDR3 loop reads CASSPGGQPANTGELFF. CDR3 in DNA: TGCGCCAGCAGCCCAGGAGGACAGCCCGCGAACACCGGGGAGCTGTTTTTT.

The chain employs TRBV6-5 and TRBJ2-7; D possibly corresponds to TRBD1 (6 bases). Germline loops: CDR1 MNHEY, CDR2 SVGAGI. Trimming removed 4 bases at V and 7 bases at J, with 14 bases between. The CDR3 sequence is 13 residues long. The chain's CDR3 is CASSSTARGEQYF. CDR3 coding DNA: TGTGCCAGCAGTTCCACGGCGAGGGGGGAGCAGTACTTC.

V is TRBV7-9 and J is TRBJ1-1, with TRBD1 as a possible D gene (6 bases). The ends were cut back, 3 bases at V and 3 bases at J, with 11 bases in the middle. The CDR3 length is 14 residues. Germline lookup yields CDR1 SEHNR and CDR2 FQNEAQ (reference sequence). This chain's CDR3 is CASSFGGRDTEAFF. The CDR3 nucleotides read TGTGCCAGCAGCTTCGGGGGGCGGGACACTGAAGCTTTCTTT.

This chain links TRBV11-1 with TRBJ2-6; TRBD1 agrees at 9 bases. Germline loops: CDR1 SGHAT, CDR2 FQDESV (reference sequence). The junction had 8 bases not matched to a gene; V was cut back by 6 bases and J by 2 bases. CDR3 length: 17 amino acids. The CDR3 DNA is TGTGCCAGCAGGGTACAGGGGGCGGCCGCTGGGGCCAACGTCCTGACTTTC. This gives the protein CASRVQGAAAGANVLTF. Supplemented by reference TRBV11-1 and TRBJ2-6, the full variable domain reads EAEVAQSPRYKITEKSQAVAFWCDPISGHATLYWYRQILGQGPELLVQFQDESVVDDSQLPKDRFSAERLKGVDSTLKIQPAELGDSAMYLCASRVQGAAAGANVLTFGAGSRLTVL.

This rearrangement joins TRBV19 to TRBJ1-4; a possible D gene is TRBD1 (5 bases). Germline CDR1 and CDR2: LNHDA and SQIVND (reference sequence). The CDR3 runs 13 residues. Trimming took off 3 bases at V and 5 bases at J, with 7 bases between the two ends. The CDR3 reads CASSIAGNEKLFF. The CDR3 DNA is TGTGCCAGTAGTATCGCAGGGAATGAAAAACTGTTTTTT.

This rearrangement joins TRBV28 to TRBJ2-7, with 10 bases fitting TRBD1. Germline trimming cut 8 bases from V and 2 bases from J; bases unmatched to any gene: 6. The V gene's germline CDR1 is MDHEN and CDR2 SYDVKM. CDR3 length: 14 amino acids. The DNA for the CDR3 is TGTGCCAGCGGGGGGGACAGGGGAACCTACGAGCAGTACTTC. Amino acid sequence: CASGGDRGTYEQYF.

The rearrangement links TRBV4-1 to TRBJ2-7, with D tentatively TRBD1 or TRBD2 (5 bases each). Trimming pared 4 bases from V and 5 bases from J, leaving 15 bases between. The CDR3 totals 14 residues. CDR1 MGHRA and CDR2 YSYEKL come from the germline V gene. The DNA of the CDR3 is TGCGCCAGCAGCCGGCCCGGGGCGGGCGACGAGCAGTACTTC. This sequence encodes CASSRPGAGDEQYF.

The rearrangement uses TRBV19 and TRBJ2-5; D gene uncertain. Trimming cost V 3 bases and J 1 base, with 6 bases left between them. Per germline, CDR1 LNHDA and CDR2 SQIVND (reference sequence). This CDR3 has 13 amino acids. Here the CDR3 reads CASSIQSQETQYF. The CDR3 DNA follows: TGTGCCAGTAGTATCCAGAGCCAAGAGACCCAGTACTTC.

The chain combines TRBV28 with TRBJ1-5; weak D call: TRBD1 (5 bases). Trimming stripped 10 bases from V and 4 bases from J, with 14 bases between. Germline V gives CDR1 MDHEN, CDR2 SYDVKM. The CDR3 extends over 13 amino acids. The CDR3 spells CATGSSLNQPQHF. CDR3 coding DNA: TGTGCCACAGGGTCGTCCCTTAATCAGCCCCAGCATTTT.

The chain carries TRBV10-2 and TRBJ2-3; TRBD2 matches 7 bases. Germline values: CDR1 WSHSY, CDR2 SAAADI. The length of the CDR3 is 15 residues. V lost 0 bases to trimming and J lost 6 bases; unmatched junction nucleotides: 6. The chain's CDR3 is CASSESPGGVDTQYF. As DNA, the CDR3 is TGCGCCAGCAGTGAGTCCCCGGGAGGAGTTGATACGCAGTATTTT.

The count of this clone is one. V is TRBV6-6 and J is TRBJ1-4, with no clear D. The V gene's germline CDR1 is MNHNY and CDR2 SVGAGI (reference sequence). V dropped 6 bases and J dropped 0 bases, with 8 bases sitting between them. This CDR3 is built from 14 residues. The CDR3 reads CASRSGATNEKLFF. The CDR3 coding sequence is TGTGCCAGCAGGTCAGGAGCAACTAATGAAAAACTGTTTTTT.

This clone was recorded once. CDR3 in DNA: TGTGCCAGCAGCTTAATTTCGGGGGGCAGTCCGGACATTCAGTACTTC. This translates into CASSLISGGSPDIQYF. The chain recombines TRBV7-6 with TRBJ2-4; D might be TRBD2 (7 bases). This CDR3 comprises 16 residues. Germline CDR1 is SGHVS and CDR2 is FNYEAQ. The V end lost 2 bases, the J end lost 8 bases, and 19 bases lay between the germline ends.

The count of this clone is one. CDR3 DNA: TGTGCCAGCAGCCCCGACCGGGACAGGGGTGTAAACATTCAGTACTTC. Amino acids: CASSPDRDRGVNIQYF. V gene TRBV7-2 combines with J gene TRBJ2-4, with 10 nucleotides matching TRBD1. CDR1 and CDR2 (germline): SGHTA, FQGNSA. The CDR3 runs to 16 residues. The trim removed 5 bases at V and 6 bases at J, leaving 10 bases unmatched.

This rearrangement joins TRBV18 to TRBJ2-1; 9 bases fit TRBD2. Germline CDR1 and CDR2: KGHSH and LQKENI. The ends lost 1 base at V and 5 bases at J; junction bases unmatched: 3. CDR3 length: 15 residues. This CDR3 reads CASSPRLAGDNEQFF. The CDR3 nucleotides are TGTGCCAGCTCACCACGGTTAGCGGGAGACAATGAGCAGTTCTTC.

The V gene is TRBV30, the J gene TRBJ2-7, with D possibly being TRBD1 (6 bases). This CDR3 is 14 amino acids long. V shed 3 bases and J shed 0 bases, with 12 bases lying between them. From germline, CDR1 is GTSNPN and CDR2 SVGIG (reference sequence). CDR3 residues: CAWRRQGNSYEQYF. DNA for the CDR3: TGTGCCTGGAGAAGGCAGGGGAACTCCTACGAGCAGTACTTC.

The rearrangement joins TRBV9 to TRBJ1-4, with TRBD1 matching over 9 bases. Germline CDR1 SGDLS, CDR2 YYNGEE. The CDR3 is 15 residues long. The J segment lost 8 bases and the V segment lost 4 bases, leaving 9 bases of the junction unmatched. The CDR3 nucleotides are TGTGCCAGCAGCCCCGGGGGGACAGGGAACGAAAAACTGTTTTTT. It encodes CASSPGGTGNEKLFF.

The count of this clone is one. V and J are TRBV5-1 and TRBJ1-1; D remains ambiguous. The CDR3 spans 13 residues. Trimming removed 3 bases from V and 1 base from J, with 7 bases in between. In germline, CDR1 is SGHRS, CDR2 YFSETQ. The CDR3 region is CASSSDPNTEAFF. The CDR3 coding sequence is TGCGCCAGCAGCTCAGACCCGAACACTGAAGCTTTCTTT.

In regard to this clone: Other DNA sequences within the sample encode an identical CDR3. The rearrangement links TRBV18 to TRBJ2-3; no definite D call. The ends were cut back, 3 bases at V and 0 bases at J, with 4 bases in the middle. Germline loops: CDR1 KGHSH, CDR2 LQKENI. The CDR3 runs 13 residues. CDR3 amino acids: CASSPPSTDTQYF. Written as DNA, the CDR3 is TGTGCCAGCTCACCTCCTAGCACAGATACGCAGTATTTT.

The V call is TRBV29-1, the J call TRBJ1-4; D not resolved. Germline lookup yields CDR1 SQVTM and CDR2 ANQGSEA. V shed 5 bases and J shed 3 bases, with 16 bases lying between them. The CDR3 is made up of 15 amino acids. This CDR3 is CSVREGLTSNEKLFF. The CDR3 DNA follows: TGCAGCGTTAGGGAGGGCCTAACTTCTAATGAAAAACTGTTTTTT.

This chain links TRBV28 with TRBJ1-4; 7 nucleotides agree with TRBD1. The CDR3 totals 15 residues. CDR1 and CDR2 from the germline V gene are MDHEN and SYDVKM. Trimming took 5 bases from V and 6 from J; bases not matched to a gene: 9. The CDR3 DNA reads TGTGCCAGCAGTCTCCCGGGACAGCTTCATGAAAAACTGTTTTTT. Amino acid sequence: CASSLPGQLHEKLFF.

This rearrangement joins TRBV30 to TRBJ2-7; tentative D call: TRBD1 (6 bases). The germline V and J ends were trimmed by 3 bases and 6 bases, with 18 bases remaining between them. The CDR3 sequence is 14 residues long. Germline V lookup: CDR1 GTSNPN, CDR2 SVGIG (reference sequence). The CDR3 DNA reads as TGTGCCTGGAGGGGGGCAGGGCGTTCGAGCGAGCAGTACTTC. As protein: CAWRGAGRSSEQYF. Filled out from reference TRBV30 and TRBJ2-7, the complete variable domain reads SQTIHQWPATLVQPVGSPLSLECTVEGTSNPNLYWYRQAAGRGLQLLFYSVGIGQISSEVPQNLSASRPQDRQFILSSKKLLLSDSGFYLCAWRGAGRSSEQYFGPGTRLTVT.

The V gene is TRBV6-4, the J gene TRBJ2-1, with 9 bases fitting TRBD2. This CDR3 spans 15 amino acids. Germline V lookup: CDR1 MRHNA, CDR2 SNTAGT. The trim removed 2 bases at V and 6 bases at J, leaving 5 bases unmatched. This CDR3 reads CASSDGAGGLNEQFF. Written as DNA, the CDR3 is TGTGCCAGCAGTGACGGTGCGGGGGGGCTCAATGAGCAGTTCTTC.

The chain employs TRBV4-2 and TRBJ2-3; D is perhaps TRBD1 or TRBD2 (5 bases each). Germline V gene data show CDR1 as LGHNA and CDR2 as YNFKEQ. CDR3 length: 15 amino acids. Trimming cost V 2 bases and J 1 base, with 10 bases left between them. The CDR3 bases are TGTGCCAGCAGCCAATCGGGACCCGGCACAGATACGCAGTATTTT. Translating gives CASSQSGPGTDTQYF.

This chain joins TRBV7-9 and TRBJ1-1, with 10 bases lining up with TRBD1. Germline V gives CDR1 SEHNR, CDR2 FQNEAQ (reference sequence). The J segment lost 5 bases and the V segment lost 4 bases, leaving 13 bases of the junction unmatched. The CDR3 runs to 17 residues. Here the CDR3 DNA reads TGTGCCAGCAGCTCCCCGGGACAGGGGATAACGGGGACTGAAGCTTTCTTT. It is translated as CASSSPGQGITGTEAFF.

V and J are TRBV6-1 and TRBJ2-2; perhaps TRBD2 as D (5 bases). V lost 2 bases and J lost 8, with 9 bases in between. Germline CDR1 and CDR2: MNHNS and SASEGT. CDR3 length: 13 amino acids. CDR3 protein: CASSEYRGGELFF. The CDR3 bases are TGTGCCAGCAGTGAATACCGGGGAGGGGAGCTGTTTTTT.

The rearrangement uses TRBV9 and TRBJ1-1; D gene ambiguous. Trimming stripped 0 bases from V and 4 bases from J, with 16 bases between. In germline, CDR1 is SGDLS, CDR2 YYNGEE. The CDR3 is 16 amino acids. The CDR3 region has the DNA TGTGCCAGCAGCGTAGGTCCGGCGGAGCGTGGCACTGAAGCTTTCTTT. As protein: CASSVGPAERGTEAFF.

The chain carries TRBV6-1 and TRBJ2-3, with 7 bases identical to TRBD2. The CDR3 runs to 15 residues. V lost 3 bases to trimming and J lost 0 bases; unmatched junction nucleotides: 3. The germline V gene encodes CDR1 MNHNS and CDR2 SASEGT. For the CDR3, the DNA is TGTGCCAGCAGTGAGCTAGCGGAGAGCACAGATACGCAGTATTTT. This codes for CASSELAESTDTQYF.

This chain connects TRBV9 to TRBJ2-2; D is ambiguous. This CDR3 is 13 amino acids long. Germline V gives CDR1 SGDLS, CDR2 YYNGEE. V lost 2 bases to trimming and J lost 6 bases, with 8 bases between them. In DNA form, the CDR3 reads TGTGCCAGCAGCGTTCCCGTAGCCGGGGAGCTGTTTTTT. Its protein product is CASSVPVAGELFF.